This T cell receptor beta chain was recorded in a study of T cell responses to AZD1222 COVID-19 vaccine. Whole-study findings and limits: CD4 TCRs associated with vaccination spanned spike, dominating at 160-218 and 743-854. Clonal diversity was possibly underestimated, and white British individuals and females predominated among donors. The peak T cell response came first, and repertoires were sampled only after it.

The table came from immunoSEQ multiplex PCR; TCRdb's copy has only in-frame clones and leaves some out. The sample records 180,000 or so clones, around 90% being singletons. About this clone itself: Its target is unknown.

The germline V gene encodes CDR1 SGHKS and CDR2 YYEKEE (reference sequence). V was cut by 0 bases and J by 3 bases, with 9 bases left in between. The CDR3 spans 15 residues. The rearrangement joins TRBV5-5 to TRBJ1-4; D ambiguous. The sequence derives from an adult who received the AZD1222 COVID-19 vaccine. The material sequenced was peripheral blood, taken 28 days after the second AZD1222 dose. The CDR3 spells CASSLDVGSNEKLFF. In nucleotides, the CDR3 is TGTGCCAGCAGCTTGGATGTGGGCTCTAATGAAAAACTGTTTTTT.